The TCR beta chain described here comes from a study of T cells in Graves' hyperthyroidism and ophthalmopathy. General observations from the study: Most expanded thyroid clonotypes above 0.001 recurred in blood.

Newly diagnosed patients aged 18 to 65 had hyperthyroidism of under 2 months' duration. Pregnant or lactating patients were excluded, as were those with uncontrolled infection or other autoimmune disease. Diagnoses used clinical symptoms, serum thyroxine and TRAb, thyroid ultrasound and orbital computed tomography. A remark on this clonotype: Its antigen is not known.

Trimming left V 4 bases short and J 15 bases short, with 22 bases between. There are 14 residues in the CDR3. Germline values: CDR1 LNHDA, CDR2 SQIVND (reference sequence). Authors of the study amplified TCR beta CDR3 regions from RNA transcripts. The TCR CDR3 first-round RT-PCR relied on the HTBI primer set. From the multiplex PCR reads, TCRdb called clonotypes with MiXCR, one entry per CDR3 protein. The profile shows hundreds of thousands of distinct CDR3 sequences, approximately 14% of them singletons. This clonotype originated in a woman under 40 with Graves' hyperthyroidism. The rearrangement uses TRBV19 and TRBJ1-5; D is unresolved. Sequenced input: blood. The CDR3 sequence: CASSTFHNTYEPHF. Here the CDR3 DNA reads TGTGCCAGTAGTACTTTCCACAACACCTACGAGCCGCATTTT. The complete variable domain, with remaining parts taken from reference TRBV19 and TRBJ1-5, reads DGGITQSPKYLFRKEGQNVTLSCEQNLNHDAMYWYRQDPGQGLRLIYYSQIVNDFQKGDIAEGYSVSREKKESFPLTVTSAQKNPTAFYLCASSTFHNTYEPHFGDGTRLSIL.